This T cell receptor beta chain appears in the sequencing data of a study of T cell repertoires in cytomegalovirus infection. As regards this clonotype: Its antigen is not known.

Germline values: CDR1 SGHVS, CDR2 FQNEAQ. V shed 4 bases and J shed 4 bases, with 8 bases lying between them. The CDR3 extends over 13 amino acids. TCRdb reprocessed the reads via MiXCR and lists one record per CDR3 protein. The sample holds 200,000 or so distinct CDR3 sequences, 30% to 45% seen once. Sample: CD8+ T cells from cultured PBMCs, taken from culture after CMV antigen stimulation. The V and J genes are TRBV7-8 and TRBJ2-1; D unclear. The sequence derives from a human donor in good health (CMV status not recorded). Some clones in this sample may be carry-over from other donors' samples. Here the CDR3 DNA reads TGTGCCAGCAGCTATGAGTCGTACAATGAGCAGTTCTTC. Amino acids: CASSYESYNEQFF.